Below are 24 T cell receptor beta chains sequenced from a single sample in a study of T cell responses to AZD1222 COVID-19 vaccine. Data came from immunoSEQ multiplex PCR; TCRdb stores just in-frame clones and leaves some out. The sample shows 90,000 to 120,000 clones, 92% of them seen only once. Sample: peripheral blood, taken on day 0 of AZD1222 vaccination. Source of these receptors: an adult in good health.

J is TRBJ2-1 and V is TRBV20-1; no definite D call. The CDR3 totals 10 residues. V was clipped by 6 bases and J by 7 bases, with 7 bases between them. Per germline, CDR1 DFQATT and CDR2 SNEGSKA (reference sequence). CDR3 amino acids: CSAERNEQFF. The CDR3 DNA reads as TGCAGTGCGGAGAGGAATGAGCAGTTCTTC.

The rearrangement links TRBV18 to TRBJ2-7, with 9 bases that match TRBD1. V dropped 4 bases and J dropped 3; count of bases not matched to a gene: 7. The CDR3 is made up of 15 amino acids. Germline V gene data show CDR1 as KGHSH and CDR2 as LQKENI. DNA for the CDR3: TGTGCCAGCTCACTCACCCGACAGGGGGACTACGAGCAGTACTTC. It yields the protein CASSLTRQGDYEQYF.

The rearrangement links TRBV12-3 or TRBV12-4 to TRBJ1-5, with no clear D. Trimming took off 6 bases at V and 2 bases at J, with 8 bases between the two ends. CDR3 length equals 13 residues. The CDR3 loop reads CASSPGGNQPQHF. DNA of the CDR3: TGTGCCAGCAGCCCCGGGGGCAATCAGCCCCAGCATTTT.

V gene TRBV3-1 (or the pseudogene TRBV3-2) combines with J gene TRBJ2-7; D possibly uses TRBD1 or TRBD2 (6 bases each). This CDR3 is built from 15 residues. From germline, CDR1 is LGHDT and CDR2 YNNKEL (reference sequence). The V end lost 4 bases, the J end lost 3 bases, and 16 bases lay between the germline ends. CDR3: CASSLLWGAGYEQYF. CDR3 bases: TGTGCCAGCAGCCTACTCTGGGGGGCGGGCTACGAGCAGTACTTC.

J is TRBJ2-7 and V is TRBV6-2 or TRBV6-3, with D possibly matching TRBD1 (6 bases). V was clipped by 2 bases and J by 5 bases, with 16 bases between them. CDR3 length equals 15 residues. CDR1 is MNHEY, CDR2 SVGEGT, per germline. For the CDR3, the DNA is TGTGCCAGCAGTTACCCAGGGGAAGGGAAGCACGAGCAGTACTTC. This codes for CASSYPGEGKHEQYF.

This chain joins TRBV5-1 and TRBJ1-2; D might be TRBD1 (6 bases). The germline V and J ends were trimmed by 0 bases and 6 bases, with 18 bases remaining between them. CDR1 is SGHRS and CDR2 is YFSETQ in the germline V gene. The CDR3 runs 16 residues. As DNA, the CDR3 is TGCGCCAGCAGCTTGGCCAATTCTGGGGGCGCCGATGGCTACACCTTC. It is translated as CASSLANSGGADGYTF.

V is TRBV11-3 and J is TRBJ2-1, with 8 positions matching TRBD2. Looked up from germline, CDR1 is SGHNT and CDR2 is YENEEA. Trimming removed 6 bases from V and 4 bases from J; junction bases left unmatched: 5. This CDR3 is 14 amino acids long. In DNA form, the CDR3 reads TGTGCCAGCAGGGGGACTAGTGCGTACAATGAGCAGTTCTTC. This sequence encodes CASRGTSAYNEQFF.

This clone was seen only a few times. This chain connects TRBV6-5 to TRBJ2-1, with D maybe TRBD1 (6 bases). The CDR3 runs to 11 residues. V lost 10 bases, J lost 9 bases, and 13 bases lay in between. Germline CDR1 reads MNHEY; CDR2 reads SVGAGI. The CDR3 region has the DNA TGTGCCACCTCCAGGGGTCCTGAGCAGTTCTTC. Protein sequence: CATSRGPEQFF.

V is TRBV28 and J is TRBJ1-6, with D possibly TRBD1 on 6 matching bases. The CDR3 length is 14 residues. Germline CDR1 and CDR2: MDHEN and SYDVKM. Deletions cut 2 bases from V and 9 bases from J, with 11 bases between. Written as DNA, the CDR3 is TGTGCCAGCAGTTTAGCCAGGGGCGGTTCACCCCTCCACTTT. This translates into CASSLARGGSPLHF.

The chain has TRBV6-6 and TRBJ1-5, with 9 bases aligning to TRBD1. The trim removed 2 bases at V and 1 base at J, leaving 0 bases unmatched. This CDR3 has 15 amino acids. The germline CDR1 and CDR2 sequences are MNHNY and SVGAGI (reference sequence). CDR3 loop: CASSYTGGSNQPQHF. Written as DNA, the CDR3 is TGTGCCAGCAGTTACACAGGGGGCAGCAATCAGCCCCAGCATTTT.

The V call is TRBV7-6, the J call TRBJ1-3; TRBD1 matches at 7 bases. The CDR3 is 15 residues long. The V gene's germline CDR1 is SGHVS and CDR2 FNYEAQ. Trimming removed 5 bases from V and 2 bases from J; junction bases left unmatched: 6. CDR3: CASSRWGQTGNTIYF. The CDR3 DNA follows: TGTGCCAGCAGCCGTTGGGGACAGACTGGAAACACCATATATTTT.

In regard to this clone: Other DNA sequences in the sample encode the same CDR3. The chain recombines TRBV29-1 with TRBJ1-2; 9 bases fit TRBD1. This CDR3 spans 11 amino acids. After removal of 3 bases from V and 7 bases from J, the junction contained 0 bases not matched to a gene. The germline V gene has CDR1 SQVTM and CDR2 ANQGSEA. The DNA of the CDR3 is TGCAGCGTTGAGGACAGGGGTGGCTACACCTTC. It encodes CSVEDRGGYTF. Full variable domain (rest looked up from reference TRBV29-1 and TRBJ1-2): SAVISQKPSRDICQRGTSLTIQCQVDSQVTMMFWYRQQPGQSLTLIATANQGSEATYESGFVIDKFPISRPNLTFSTLTVSNMSPEDSSIYLCSVEDRGGYTFGSGTRLTVV.

The genes are TRBV23-1 and TRBJ1-2, with D hard to call. TRBV23-1 is reported as an ORF; its role is uncertain. With 2 bases removed from V and 7 bases from J, the gap between germline ends came to 14 bases. CDR3 size: 14 residues. CDR3 region: CASSQGRHECGYTF. Here the CDR3 DNA reads TGCGCCAGCAGTCAAGGACGGCATGAGTGTGGCTACACCTTC.

In its sample, this clone was seen once. The chain combines TRBV5-1 with TRBJ1-2; 7 bases fit TRBD1. This CDR3 has 14 amino acids. The V segment lost 0 bases and the J segment 4 bases; nucleotides outside the gene matches: 3. The germline V gene encodes CDR1 SGHRS and CDR2 YFSETQ. CDR3 loop: CASSLETGIYGYTF. DNA for the CDR3: TGCGCCAGCAGCTTGGAGACAGGGATCTATGGCTACACCTTC.

This sequence joins TRBV7-3 and TRBJ2-1, with 7 bases that match TRBD1. The CDR3 runs 12 residues. Germline CDR1 reads SGHTA; CDR2 reads FQGTGA. The ends lost 5 bases at V and 9 bases at J; junction bases unmatched: 4. The CDR3: CASSPGGLEQFF. Written as DNA, the CDR3 is TGTGCCAGCAGCCCAGGGGGTCTTGAGCAGTTCTTC.

This chain uses TRBV28 with TRBJ2-1; TRBD2 aligns across 12 bases. There are 15 residues in the CDR3. The germline V gene encodes CDR1 MDHEN and CDR2 SYDVKM. V lost 6 bases to trimming and J lost 2 bases; unmatched junction nucleotides: 2. In DNA form, the CDR3 reads TGTGCCAGCAGCCTAGCGGGAGGGACCTACAATGAGCAGTTCTTC. This sequence encodes CASSLAGGTYNEQFF.

This clone was detected only once. This chain connects TRBV3-1 (or the pseudogene TRBV3-2) to TRBJ1-2; perhaps TRBD1 as D (5 bases). Trimming took off 4 bases at V and 13 bases at J, with 16 bases between the two ends. Germline lookup yields CDR1 LGHDT and CDR2 YNNKEL (reference sequence). The CDR3 has 12 amino acids. The CDR3, as DNA: TGTGCCAGCAGCCGCGGGGACGGCTCATTCACCTTC. Residues: CASSRGDGSFTF.

The CDR3 spells CASSLFNQPQHF. The CDR3 DNA reads TGTGCCAGCAGCTTATTCAATCAGCCCCAGCATTTT. J is TRBJ1-5 and V is TRBV7-9, with no clear D. The V and J ends lost 2 bases and 3 bases respectively, with 2 bases between them. The V gene's germline CDR1 is SEHNR and CDR2 FQNEAQ (reference sequence). This CDR3 has 12 amino acids.

V gene TRBV18 combines with J gene TRBJ1-2, with 7 bases matching TRBD1. The trim removed 3 bases at V and 1 base at J, leaving 8 bases unmatched. The CDR3 runs to 16 residues. Germline CDR1 and CDR2: KGHSH and LQKENI. The CDR3 loop is CASSPQGDAHNYGYTF. Here the CDR3 DNA reads TGTGCCAGCTCACCCCAGGGGGACGCTCATAACTATGGCTACACCTTC.

The chain employs TRBV28 and TRBJ1-5; D gene unclear. This CDR3 comprises 13 residues. The V end lost 3 bases, the J end lost 4 bases, and 7 bases lay between the germline ends. CDR1 is MDHEN and CDR2 is SYDVKM in the germline V gene. The DNA for the CDR3 is TGTGCCAGCAGTTTGTCTAAGAATCAGCCCCAGCATTTT. It is translated as CASSLSKNQPQHF.

The CDR3 sequence is CASSYVLAGGPEQFF. The CDR3 nucleotides read TGTGCCAGCAGTTACGTACTAGCGGGAGGGCCCGAGCAGTTCTTC. The rearrangement links TRBV6-6 to TRBJ2-1; 13 bases fit TRBD2. Germline V CDR1 and CDR2: MNHNY, SVGAGI (reference sequence). V gave up 2 bases and J gave up 10 bases; unmatched junction bases: 5. CDR3 length: 15 residues.

The sample holds one count of this clone. The chain has TRBV24-1 and TRBJ2-3, with D maybe TRBD2 (6 bases). Trimming pared 9 bases from V and 3 bases from J, leaving 21 bases between. CDR1 and CDR2 from the germline V gene are KGHDR and SFDVKD. The CDR3 has 16 amino acids. In DNA form, the CDR3 reads TGTGCCACCCCGGTTGGAGGGGATCGGGTTACAGATACGCAGTATTTT. It yields the protein CATPVGGDRVTDTQYF.

The gene calls are TRBV2 and TRBJ1-1; 7 bases are a match to TRBD1. From germline, CDR1 is SNHLY and CDR2 FYNNEI. This CDR3 spans 16 amino acids. J lost 3 bases, V lost 1 base, and 8 bases had no gene match. This CDR3 reads CASSEVLVGQYTEAFF. CDR3 nucleotide sequence: TGTGCCAGCAGTGAAGTACTAGTGGGACAGTACACTGAAGCTTTCTTT.

This clone was counted only a few times. This sequence joins TRBV28 and TRBJ2-2; no clear D. This CDR3 spans 14 amino acids. The V gene's germline CDR1 is MDHEN and CDR2 SYDVKM. The germline V and J ends were trimmed by 3 bases and 4 bases, with 9 bases remaining between them. CDR3 in DNA: TGTGCCAGCAGTTTTCTACCAAGCACCGGGGAGCTGTTTTTT. This encodes CASSFLPSTGELFF. The full variable domain, in which reference TRBV28 and TRBJ2-2 provide the parts outside the CDR3, is DVKVTQSSRYLVKRTGEKVFLECVQDMDHENMFWYRQDPGLGLRLIYFSYDVKMKEKGDIPEGYSVSREKKERFSLILESASTNQTSMYLCASSFLPSTGELFFGEGSRLTVL.